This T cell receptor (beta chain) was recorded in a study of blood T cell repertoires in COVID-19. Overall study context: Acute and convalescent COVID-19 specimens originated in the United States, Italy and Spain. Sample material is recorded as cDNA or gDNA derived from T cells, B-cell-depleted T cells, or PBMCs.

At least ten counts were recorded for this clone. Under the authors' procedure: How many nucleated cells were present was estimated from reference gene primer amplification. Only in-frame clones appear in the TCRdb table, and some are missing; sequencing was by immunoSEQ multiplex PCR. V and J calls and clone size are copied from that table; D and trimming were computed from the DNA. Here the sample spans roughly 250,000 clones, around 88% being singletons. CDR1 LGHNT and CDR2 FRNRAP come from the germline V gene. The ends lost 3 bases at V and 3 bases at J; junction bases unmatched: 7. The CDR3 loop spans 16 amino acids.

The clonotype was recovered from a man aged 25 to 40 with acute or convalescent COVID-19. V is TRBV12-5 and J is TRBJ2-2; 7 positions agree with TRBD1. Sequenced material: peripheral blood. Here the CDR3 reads CASGLIGGRDTGELFF. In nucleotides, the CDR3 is TGTGCTAGTGGTTTAATAGGGGGCCGTGACACCGGGGAGCTGTTTTTT.